A selection of T cell receptor beta chains follows, all from one sample in a study of T-cell reconstitution after alpha-beta-depleted transplantation in children. MiXCR, applied by TCRdb to the PCR reads, yields one record per CDR3 protein. This repertoire shows 550,000 to 800,000 distinct CDR3 sequences, less than 15% found once; its top ten account for 0.79%. The specimen was PBMCs, collected before TCRalphabeta/CD19-depleted stem cell transplant. The receptor set was obtained from a girl aged 2-10 years with congenital amegakaryocytic thrombocytopenia, due to receive a stem cell transplant. Each CDR3 is given with its conserved first and last residue. A D gene is named only where the DNA matches it firmly. Only part of the rows carry a size: once, few, many, or a class if the clone is expanded.

D gene,J gene,V gene,clone size,CDR3 DNA,CDR3 protein
-,TRBJ2-5,TRBV10-3,-,TGTGCCATCAGTCGGGCCCTCGGGGACGAGACCCAGTACTTC,CAISRALGDETQYF
-,TRBJ2-1,TRBV20-1,many,TGCAGTGCTAGGAGCGCGGAGAGCTCCTACAATGAGCAGTTCTTC,CSARSAESSYNEQFF
-,TRBJ2-4,TRBV5-1,few,TGCGCCAGCAGGGTCAGCGAGAAAAACATTCAGTACTTC,CASRVSEKNIQYF
TRBD1,TRBJ2-1,TRBV29-1,few,TGCAGCGCCCTCGAGACAGGGCAATTCAATGAGCAGTTCTTC,CSALETGQFNEQFF
TRBD1,TRBJ1-5,TRBV7-6,many,TGTGCCAGCAGCTTAACCAAGGACAGGGTGGGTCAGCCCCAGCATTTT,CASSLTKDRVGQPQHF
-,TRBJ1-2,TRBV28,few,TGTGCCAGCAGTGCCAGGGGCCTTAACGCGGTATATGGCTACACCTTC,CASSARGLNAVYGYTF
-,TRBJ2-3,TRBV6-1,many,TGTGCCAGCGGTATCACTAAGAGGGGCACAGATACGCAGTATTTT,CASGITKRGTDTQYF
-,TRBJ1-6,TRBV5-1,many,TGCGCCAGCAGCTTAGAACGACGGCTTAATTCACCCCTCCACTTT,CASSLERRLNSPLHF
TRBD2,TRBJ2-3,TRBV30,few,TGTGCCTGGCTGTTAGCGGGAGCGCAGTATTTT,CAWLLAGAQYF
-,TRBJ2-3,TRBV20-1,few,TGCAGTGCTAGAGGATTCACAGATACGCAGTATTTT,CSARGFTDTQYF
-,TRBJ2-7,TRBV20-1,-,TGCAGTGCTGCCGAAGAGTACGAGCAGTACTTC,CSAAEEYEQYF
-,TRBJ1-4,TRBV30,-,TGTGCCTGGACAGGGGAGGACGAAAAACTGTTTTTT,CAWTGEDEKLFF
TRBD1,TRBJ1-4,TRBV5-1,-,TGCGCCAGCAGCCCCCGGGACAGCCTAAATGAAAAACTGTTTTTT,CASSPRDSLNEKLFF
TRBD2,TRBJ2-7,TRBV9,many,TGTGCCAGCAGCGTAGCGCTAGCGGGAATCCACGAGCAGTACTTC,CASSVALAGIHEQYF
-,TRBJ2-3,TRBV20-1,-,TGCAGTGCTAGAGATATCAAGCGGGCCGGCACAGATACGCAGTATTTT,CSARDIKRAGTDTQYF
-,TRBJ2-7,TRBV5-1,many,TGCGCCAGCAGCTTGGCCGTGGACACGTACGAGCAGTACTTC,CASSLAVDTYEQYF
TRBD2,TRBJ2-7,TRBV20-1,-,TGCAGTGCTAGGGGACCGGGACTAGGGGCCTACGAGCAGTACTTC,CSARGPGLGAYEQYF
-,TRBJ2-7,TRBV5-1,few,TGCGCCAGCAGCTTGGGTCCCGTAAACTACGAGCAGTACTTC,CASSLGPVNYEQYF
-,TRBJ2-1,TRBV10-3,many,TGTGCCATCAGTGATATAGCGGATAGCTCCTACAATGAGCAGTTCTTC,CAISDIADSSYNEQFF
TRBD1,TRBJ2-5,TRBV29-1,many,TGCAGCGTTGCGAGGACAGGGGCCCCCCAAGAGACCCAGTACTTC,CSVARTGAPQETQYF
-,TRBJ2-1,TRBV7-8,many,TGTGCCAGCACCCCAGTAACCGGGACTCCCCATGAGCAGTTCTTC,CASTPVTGTPHEQFF
-,TRBJ2-1,TRBV7-7,many,TGTGCCAGCAGCCCTAAAGGCCCGCTGAGCTCCTACAATGAGCAGTTCTTC,CASSPKGPLSSYNEQFF
TRBD2,TRBJ2-2,TRBV6-1,-,TGTGCCAGCAGGACCCATTGGGGGGGGACCATAAACACCGGGGAGCTGTTTTTT,CASRTHWGGTINTGELFF
-,TRBJ2-1,TRBV5-1,many,TGCGCCAGCAGGACCGGGATACGGCAGTTCTTC,CASRTGIRQFF
TRBD1,TRBJ2-7,TRBV29-1,few,TGCAGCGTTGTTGGGACAGTGAGGGAGCACGAGCAGTACTTC,CSVVGTVREHEQYF
-,TRBJ2-3,TRBV6-1,few,TGTGCCAGCACCTCCTTCGGAACGAATACAGATACGCAGTATTTT,CASTSFGTNTDTQYF
TRBD1,TRBJ1-1,TRBV29-1,many,TGCAGCGCCCAGGGGGATCGGGGCACTGAAGCTTTCTTT,CSAQGDRGTEAFF
-,TRBJ2-1,TRBV2,few,TGTGCCAGCAGTGGGCTGGGGCTCTCCTACAATGAGCAGTTCTTC,CASSGLGLSYNEQFF
-,TRBJ1-2,TRBV10-3,many,TGTGCCATCAGTGAGTCATCGACGGTATATGGCTACACCTTC,CAISESSTVYGYTF
TRBD2,TRBJ2-3,TRBV9,few,TGTGCCAGCAGCGGCCTAGCGGGAGCTACGCAGTATTTT,CASSGLAGATQYF
-,TRBJ2-1,TRBV10-3,-,TGTGCCATCAGTGAGTCCTGGGGCGTCTACAATGAGCAGTTCTTC,CAISESWGVYNEQFF
TRBD1,TRBJ1-2,TRBV20-1,-,TGCAGTGCTCCCCTCCCGGACAGGCAGAACTATGGCTACACCTTC,CSAPLPDRQNYGYTF
-,TRBJ2-4,TRBV6-1,many,TGTGCCAGCCCGAGGGTGGTCGAAGACATTCAGTACTTC,CASPRVVEDIQYF
-,TRBJ2-7,TRBV5-6,many,TGTGCCAGCAGCTACGAAAATAGCTTAATCGAGCAGTACTTC,CASSYENSLIEQYF
-,TRBJ2-5,TRBV28,many,TGTGCCAGCAGTTTTACCCGGCGAGAGACCCAGTACTTC,CASSFTRRETQYF
TRBD2,TRBJ2-3,TRBV6-5,many,TGTGCCAGCAGTTACGGGCGGGAGACCTGGACAGATACGCAGTATTTT,CASSYGRETWTDTQYF
TRBD1,TRBJ2-1,TRBV4-1,few,TGCGCCAGCAGCCATTCCCGGACAGGGAGGAATGAGCAGTTCTTC,CASSHSRTGRNEQFF
TRBD1,TRBJ2-7,TRBV5-1,many,TGCGCCAGCAGCTTCGACAGGGGGCTTTACGAGCAGTACTTC,CASSFDRGLYEQYF
-,TRBJ1-5,TRBV12-3/TRBV12-4,-,TGTGCCAGCAGTTCCCGGGGGGGAAATCAGCCCCAGCATTTT,CASSSRGGNQPQHF
-,TRBJ1-2,TRBV27,-,TGTGCCAGCAGTTTCTTGCACACAGCTAACTATGGCTACACCTTC,CASSFLHTANYGYTF
TRBD2,TRBJ2-1,TRBV7-8,many,TGTGCCAGCAGCGACTTGACTAGCGGACCTACTGTTGAGCAGTTCTTC,CASSDLTSGPTVEQFF